The 26 T cell receptor beta chains below all came from one sample that was sequenced in a study of T cells after yellow fever vaccination. TCRdb recomputed calls from the 5' RACE reads with MiXCR, one row per CDR3 protein. The profile shows 300,000 or so distinct CDR3 sequences, 10% to 15% of them singletons. This specimen consisted of CD4+ T cells sorted from PBMCs, obtained 45 days after the yellow fever booster vaccination. These TCRs come from a man aged 25-40 years who received the YFV17D yellow fever vaccine.

CDR3 residues: CASSEVRKGRKFYEQYF. The CDR3 nucleotides are TGTGCCAGCAGTGAAGTCAGGAAGGGGCGAAAGTTCTACGAGCAGTACTTC. J is TRBJ2-7 and V is TRBV25-1, with D tentatively TRBD1 (5 bases). This CDR3 comprises 17 residues. Germline loops: CDR1 MGHDK, CDR2 SYGVNS. V lost 2 bases and J 3 bases, leaving 20 bases between the germline ends.

This clonotype was counted only a few times. J is TRBJ1-2 and V is TRBV3-1; unclear D gene. CDR3 length equals 13 residues. The germline CDR1 and CDR2 sequences are LGHDT and YNNKEL (reference sequence). Trimming cost V 2 bases and J 2 bases, with 6 bases left between them. The CDR3 loop is CASSQRVNYGYTF. The CDR3 DNA sequence: TGTGCCAGCAGCCAAAGGGTGAACTATGGCTACACCTTC.

This clonotype was counted ten times or more. Here the CDR3 DNA reads TGTGCCAGCTCTCCCTTGGGGGGGTCCTACGAGCAGTACTTC. This sequence encodes CASSPLGGSYEQYF. The rearrangement uses TRBV18 and TRBJ2-7, with 7 bases matching TRBD2. The CDR3 totals 14 residues. V shed 6 bases, J shed 1 base, and the junction held 6 bases outside the gene matches. Germline V lookup: CDR1 KGHSH, CDR2 LQKENI.

This clonotype was detected ten times or more. The chain is built from TRBV7-6 and TRBJ2-2; 8 nucleotides match TRBD2. V dropped 5 bases and J dropped 5; count of bases not matched to a gene: 10. The CDR3 runs to 16 residues. Germline assignment: CDR1 SGHVS and CDR2 FNYEAQ. The CDR3 loop reads CASSGRGAGGTGELFF. In nucleotides, the CDR3 is TGTGCCAGCAGCGGCCGTGGGGCGGGAGGAACCGGGGAGCTGTTTTTT.

This clonotype was observed many times. CDR3: CSASSVEQYF. CDR3 DNA: TGCAGTGCCTCCTCGGTCGAGCAGTACTTC. V usage is TRBV20-1 and J usage is TRBJ2-7; no reliable D call. Trimming shortened V by 6 bases and J by 6 bases, and 9 bases separated the two germline ends. The CDR3 runs 10 residues. CDR1 and CDR2 (germline): DFQATT, SNEGSKA (reference sequence).

The table lists this clonotype with many counts. The rearrangement joins TRBV19 to TRBJ1-2; D is perhaps TRBD1 (5 bases). This CDR3 has 13 amino acids. CDR1 is LNHDA, CDR2 SQIVND, per germline (reference sequence). V shed 10 bases and J shed 4 bases, with 16 bases lying between them. The CDR3 sequence: CATAAGIGYGYTF. As DNA, the CDR3 is TGTGCCACCGCGGCAGGGATCGGCTATGGCTACACCTTC.

The chain is built from TRBV20-1 and TRBJ2-6, with D possibly being TRBD1 or TRBD2 (5 bases each). The CDR3 spans 12 residues. Trimming removed 5 bases at V and 4 bases at J, with 6 bases between. Germline loops: CDR1 DFQATT, CDR2 SNEGSKA (reference sequence). The CDR3 sequence: CSAWGGANVLTF. CDR3 DNA sequence: TGCAGTGCTTGGGGGGGGGCCAACGTCCTGACTTTC.

This clonotype was counted between two and nine times. CDR3 in DNA: TGCAGTGGGACAGGAGCTAACTATGGCTACACCTTC. Translation gives CSGTGANYGYTF. V usage is TRBV20-1 and J usage is TRBJ1-2; TRBD1 matches at 7 bases. The J segment lost 0 bases and the V segment lost 7 bases, leaving 2 bases of the junction unmatched. This CDR3 spans 12 amino acids. From germline, CDR1 is DFQATT and CDR2 SNEGSKA (reference sequence).

This chain links TRBV24-1 with TRBJ2-3, with 9 bases aligning to TRBD2. V shed 2 bases and J 1 base; nucleotides not matched to a gene: 6. The CDR3 is made up of 17 amino acids. CDR1 and CDR2 from the germline V gene are KGHDR and SFDVKD. CDR3 region: CATSDWRGRGGTDTQYF. CDR3 nucleotide sequence: TGTGCCACCAGTGATTGGCGCGGGAGGGGCGGCACAGATACGCAGTATTTT.

The chain uses TRBV20-1 and TRBJ1-4, with a tentative D call TRBD1 (5 bases). Germline loops: CDR1 DFQATT, CDR2 SNEGSKA (reference sequence). The CDR3 is 12 residues long. V lost 8 bases and J lost 8, with 15 bases in between. Here the CDR3 DNA reads TGCAGTTCTGGGGGGGATACCGAAAAACTGTTTTTT. Residues: CSSGGDTEKLFF.

The gene calls are TRBV18 and TRBJ1-2, with TRBD1 identical over 7 bases. Germline trimming cut 4 bases from V and 7 bases from J; bases unmatched to any gene: 12. The CDR3 consists of 15 residues. Per the germline V gene, CDR1 is KGHSH and CDR2 is LQKENI. CDR3 in DNA: TGTGCCAGCTCACAAAGACTAACAGGGGATGGTGGCTACACCTTC. Translating it yields CASSQRLTGDGGYTF.

This clonotype was counted at least ten times. The CDR3 protein is CASSQGTGRYGGYTF. The CDR3 DNA is TGTGCCAGCAGCCAGGGGACCGGGAGATATGGGGGCTACACCTTC. The chain uses TRBV4-2 and TRBJ1-2, with a weak D call TRBD1 (5 bases). The germline CDR1 and CDR2 sequences are LGHNA and YNFKEQ. V lost 3 bases and J 8 bases, leaving 19 bases between the germline ends. This CDR3 is 15 amino acids long.

The chain recombines TRBV5-1 with TRBJ2-5, with TRBD2 as a possible D gene (5 bases). V lost 0 bases to trimming and J lost 2 bases, with 11 bases between them. CDR1 SGHRS and CDR2 YFSETQ come from the germline V gene. The CDR3 is 15 residues long. This CDR3 reads CASSLEGLRQETQYF. Here the CDR3 DNA reads TGCGCCAGCAGCTTGGAAGGACTGAGACAAGAGACCCAGTACTTC.

V and J are TRBV20-1 and TRBJ2-7, with 10 bases lining up with TRBD2. CDR3 length: 13 amino acids. V dropped 5 bases and J dropped 3; count of bases not matched to a gene: 4. Per the germline V gene, CDR1 is DFQATT and CDR2 is SNEGSKA (reference sequence). In DNA form, the CDR3 reads TGCAGTGCTGGGGGACTAGCGCACTACGAGCAGTACTTC. Translating gives CSAGGLAHYEQYF.

This clonotype was seen ten or more times. The chain carries TRBV20-1 and TRBJ2-7, with D perhaps matching TRBD2 (5 bases). This CDR3 is 13 amino acids long. Trimming left V 8 bases short and J 0 bases short, with 14 bases between. CDR1 is DFQATT, CDR2 SNEGSKA, per germline (reference sequence). DNA of the CDR3: TGCAGTCCCCGTCGGGGTGACTCCTACGAGCAGTACTTC. Residues: CSPRRGDSYEQYF.

This clonotype was seen more than once but under ten times. V and J are TRBV3-1 and TRBJ1-3, with D unclear. The germline gives CDR1 LGHDT, CDR2 YNNKEL (reference sequence). Trimming stripped 0 bases from V and 2 bases from J, with 8 bases between. This CDR3 contains 15 residues. CDR3 amino acids: CASSQELGTGNTIYF. The CDR3 nucleotides read TGTGCCAGCAGCCAAGAGCTGGGTACTGGAAACACCATATATTTT.

This clonotype was found a few times. J is TRBJ2-5 and V is TRBV7-2; 16 positions match TRBD2. The V segment lost 7 bases and the J segment 3 bases; nucleotides outside the gene matches: 5. This CDR3 comprises 16 residues. Germline lookup yields CDR1 SGHTA and CDR2 FQGNSA. Here the CDR3 DNA reads TGTGCCAGCACCGTGGGACTAGCGGGAGGGGAAGAGACCCAGTACTTC. This translates into CASTVGLAGGEETQYF.

The chain has TRBV7-2 and TRBJ2-7, with 7 bases matching TRBD1. V was clipped by 10 bases and J by 0 bases; unmatched bases: 9. The CDR3 contains 14 residues. The germline CDR1 and CDR2 sequences are SGHTA and FQGNSA. CDR3 in amino acids: CATRGRGPSYEQYF. DNA of the CDR3: TGTGCCACTCGCGGAAGGGGGCCCTCCTACGAGCAGTACTTC.

In this sample, this clonotype turned up many times. The V call is TRBV5-1, the J call TRBJ2-5; D is ambiguous. CDR1 is SGHRS and CDR2 is YFSETQ in the germline V gene. Trimming removed 0 bases at V and 5 bases at J, with 8 bases between. CDR3 size: 13 residues. CDR3 DNA: TGCGCCAGCAGCTTGGCAGTTCGGGAGACCCAGTACTTC. It yields the protein CASSLAVRETQYF.

This clonotype was found a few times. The gene calls are TRBV29-1 and TRBJ1-6; the D gene is possibly TRBD1 (6 bases). V was cut by 7 bases and J by 6 bases, with 16 bases left in between. The length of the CDR3 is 14 residues. Germline V CDR1 and CDR2: SQVTM, ANQGSEA. The CDR3: CSARTALANSPLHF. DNA for the CDR3: TGCAGCGCCAGGACAGCCCTAGCTAATTCACCCCTCCACTTT. The complete variable domain, with remaining parts taken from reference TRBV29-1 and TRBJ1-6, reads SAVISQKPSRDICQRGTSLTIQCQVDSQVTMMFWYRQQPGQSLTLIATANQGSEATYESGFVIDKFPISRPNLTFSTLTVSNMSPEDSSIYLCSARTALANSPLHFGNGTRLTVT.

CDR3 residues: CASSFGTSASGTQYF. CDR3 sequence (DNA): TGTGCCAGCAGCTTTGGAACAAGCGCCTCTGGGACCCAGTACTTC. The chain carries TRBV5-8 and TRBJ2-5; no reliable D call. The ends were cut back, 2 bases at V and 7 bases at J, with 18 bases in the middle. Germline CDR1 SGHTS, CDR2 YDEGEE. The CDR3 consists of 15 residues.

This clonotype has just a few counts. This chain joins TRBV6-2 or TRBV6-3 and TRBJ1-5, with 10 bases fitting TRBD1. This CDR3 has 19 residues. The germline V gene has CDR1 MNHEY and CDR2 SVGEGT. The V segment lost 6 bases and the J segment 4 bases; nucleotides outside the gene matches: 18. CDR3 sequence reads: CASRVSGTGARRENQPQHF. The CDR3 bases are TGTGCCAGCAGAGTCTCCGGGACAGGGGCGCGGAGGGAGAATCAGCCCCAGCATTTT.

This clonotype occurred a few times. The V gene is TRBV20-1, the J gene TRBJ2-4; D unclear. V lost 0 bases to trimming and J lost 1 base, with 10 bases between them. Germline CDR1 is DFQATT and CDR2 is SNEGSKA (reference sequence). This CDR3 region has 15 residues. CDR3 in amino acids: CSAREGRRAKNIQYF. The CDR3 nucleotides read TGCAGTGCTAGAGAGGGCAGACGGGCCAAAAACATTCAGTACTTC.

A word on this clonotype: A much larger clone sits a single nucleotide away, making a read error possible. The rearrangement uses TRBV20-1 and TRBJ2-1, with 12 positions matching TRBD2. J gave up 2 bases and V 5 bases, and 10 bases lay outside the gene matches. Per the germline V gene, CDR1 is DFQATT and CDR2 is SNEGSKA (reference sequence). CDR3 length: 17 amino acids. The CDR3 DNA reads as TGCAGTGCTCCCAGGACTAGCGGGAAGGGGACCTACAATGAGCAGTTCTTC. Translated, it gives CSAPRTSGKGTYNEQFF.

V gene TRBV5-1 combines with J gene TRBJ2-1, with TRBD2 matching 9 bases. The CDR3 is 14 amino acids. V shed 5 bases, J shed 7 bases, and the junction held 7 bases outside the gene matches. CDR1 and CDR2 (germline): SGHRS, YFSETQ. The CDR3 DNA follows: TGCGCCAGCAGATTGAGCGGGAGGATTAATGAGCAGTTCTTC. Translating it yields CASRLSGRINEQFF.

This clonotype was counted only a few times. The chain carries TRBV27 and TRBJ2-1, with D tentatively TRBD2 (5 bases). V shed 0 bases and J shed 5 bases, with 11 bases lying between them. This CDR3 spans 15 amino acids. Germline assignment: CDR1 MNHEY and CDR2 SMNVEV (reference sequence). The CDR3 here is CASSLSPGENNEQFF. CDR3 sequence (DNA): TGTGCCAGCAGTTTATCCCCTGGGGAGAACAATGAGCAGTTCTTC.